These 15 T cell receptor beta chains share one sample of origin, sequenced in a study of CD8+ T cells in alopecia areata. Indicated treatment: oral pan-JAK inhibitor, 5-10 mg twice daily. Reverse transcribed after extraction, RNA yielded cDNA as the sequencing template. Some clones are missing from TCRdb's copy, which holds only in-frame ones; the method was immunoSEQ multiplex PCR. The sample has around 190,000 clones, around 66% seen once; the top ten hold 4% to 4.5%. The material sequenced was CD4+ T cells sorted from blood, taken at week 4, from a patient treated with tofacitinib. Receptor source: a human donor with alopecia areata.

The chain has TRBV9 and TRBJ2-1; the match to TRBD2 covers 10 bases. The CDR3 runs to 15 residues. V was clipped by 2 bases and J by 6 bases; unmatched bases: 5. Germline V gene data show CDR1 as SGDLS and CDR2 as YYNGEE. CDR3 protein: CASSVRASGGNEQFF. CDR3 coding DNA: TGTGCCAGCAGCGTCAGGGCTAGCGGGGGCAATGAGCAGTTCTTC.

This clone came up a few times. In nucleotides, the CDR3 is TGTGCCAGCAGTTACTCGTACTCGGGAGAGACCCAGTACTTC. Amino acids: CASSYSYSGETQYF. The J gene is TRBJ2-5, the V gene TRBV6-5; D remains ambiguous. V was shortened by 0 bases and J by 4 bases, with 9 bases between the two germline ends. The CDR3 sequence is 14 residues long. The germline V gene encodes CDR1 MNHEY and CDR2 SVGAGI.

The chain employs TRBV10-3 and TRBJ2-7; the match to TRBD1 covers 11 bases. Germline CDR1 reads ENHRY; CDR2 reads SYGVKD. After removal of 6 bases from V and 6 bases from J, the junction contained 7 bases not matched to a gene. CDR3 length: 14 residues. The CDR3 region is CAISRTGGFAEQYF. The CDR3 DNA follows: TGTGCCATCAGCAGGACAGGGGGCTTTGCCGAGCAGTACTTC.

V is TRBV7-2 and J is TRBJ2-7; D might be TRBD1 or TRBD2, each matching 5 bases. The CDR3 sequence is 15 residues long. Germline CDR1 is SGHTA and CDR2 is FQGNSA. V gave up 5 bases and J gave up 3 bases, with 17 bases separating them. The CDR3, as DNA: TGTGCCAGCAGCCCCATCAATTGGGGGTTCTACGAGCAGTACTTC. Translation: CASSPINWGFYEQYF.

The rearrangement uses TRBV4-2 and TRBJ1-5, with D unclear. Germline CDR1 reads LGHNA; CDR2 reads YNFKEQ. This CDR3 comprises 15 residues. V lost 4 bases to trimming and J lost 6 bases, with 16 bases between them. CDR3 residues: CASSPAVDSSQPQHF. In DNA, the CDR3 is TGTGCCAGCAGCCCCGCCGTGGACTCTAGTCAGCCCCAGCATTTT.

Comments on this clone: Other DNA sequences in this sample translate to the same CDR3. The rearrangement joins TRBV6-5 to TRBJ1-1; TRBD1 matches at 7 bases. The CDR3 spans 14 residues. Germline values: CDR1 MNHEY, CDR2 SVGAGI. J lost 0 bases, V lost 4 bases, and 2 bases had no gene match. CDR3 amino acids: CASSLGQLNTEAFF. For the CDR3, the DNA is TGTGCCAGCAGTTTGGGACAGTTGAACACTGAAGCTTTCTTT.

This clone was recorded once. This rearrangement joins TRBV5-1 to TRBJ2-5, with D hard to call. This CDR3 spans 14 amino acids. V gave up 3 bases and J gave up 5 bases, with 14 bases separating them. Germline V gene data show CDR1 as SGHRS and CDR2 as YFSETQ. The CDR3 DNA sequence: TGCGCCAGCAGCTCCCCAAATGCCCCGGAGACCCAGTACTTC. This translates into CASSSPNAPETQYF. Filled out from reference TRBV5-1 and TRBJ2-5, the complete variable domain reads KAGVTQTPRYLIKTRGQQVTLSCSPISGHRSVSWYQQTPGQGLQFLFEYFSETQRNKGNFPGRFSGRQFSNSRSEMNVSTLELGDSALYLCASSSPNAPETQYFGPGTRLLVL.

This chain connects TRBV7-2 to TRBJ1-5; D not resolved. V shed 3 bases and J shed 5 bases, with 11 bases lying between them. The CDR3 has 14 amino acids. Germline CDR1 SGHTA, CDR2 FQGNSA. CDR3 DNA sequence: TGTGCCAGCAGCTTCAGTGGAAATGATCAGCCCCAGCATTTT. Protein sequence: CASSFSGNDQPQHF.

The chain combines TRBV29-1 with TRBJ2-5; possibly TRBD2 for D (5 bases). The CDR3 consists of 12 residues. Trimming took 8 bases from V and 4 from J, leaving 14 bases between them. Germline V gene data show CDR1 as SQVTM and CDR2 as ANQGSEA. The CDR3 sequence: CSTDGVGETQYF. For the CDR3, the DNA is TGCAGCACCGACGGGGTAGGAGAGACCCAGTACTTC. The full variable domain, completed using reference TRBV29-1 and TRBJ2-5, is SAVISQKPSRDICQRGTSLTIQCQVDSQVTMMFWYRQQPGQSLTLIATANQGSEATYESGFVIDKFPISRPNLTFSTLTVSNMSPEDSSIYLCSTDGVGETQYFGPGTRLLVL.

This rearrangement joins TRBV7-2 to TRBJ2-5; no clear D gene. With 1 base removed from V and 5 bases from J, the gap between germline ends came to 14 bases. Germline CDR1 reads SGHTA; CDR2 reads FQGNSA. This CDR3 is built from 15 residues. The CDR3 sequence: CASSLVTRKMETQYF. The CDR3 nucleotides are TGTGCCAGCAGCTTAGTAACGAGAAAGATGGAGACCCAGTACTTC.

The chain combines TRBV6-5 with TRBJ2-5, with 7 nucleotides matching TRBD2. The germline V gene encodes CDR1 MNHEY and CDR2 SVGAGI. There are 16 residues in the CDR3. V shed 0 bases, J shed 4 bases, and the junction held 8 bases outside the gene matches. CDR3 nucleotide sequence: TGTGCCAGCAGTTACTCGAAAGCGGGGAAACGAGAGACCCAGTACTTC. Translating gives CASSYSKAGKRETQYF.

This clone was seen only a few times. The V call is TRBV6-1, the J call TRBJ2-1; 10 nucleotides agree with TRBD1. Germline loops: CDR1 MNHNS, CDR2 SASEGT. Trimming cost V 5 bases and J 6 bases; bases outside gene matches: 7. The CDR3 sequence is 15 residues long. For the CDR3, the DNA is TGTGCCAGCAGTTTGGGGACAGGGGTTATCAATGAGCAGTTCTTC. Encoded protein: CASSLGTGVINEQFF.

In this sample, this clone turned up a few times. J is TRBJ2-1 and V is TRBV11-2, with 11 nucleotides matching TRBD2. The CDR3 spans 15 residues. J was trimmed by 4 bases and V by 3 bases; bases with no gene match: 2. Germline-derived CDR1 and CDR2 are SGHAT and FQNNGV. The CDR3 reads CASSFGTSGYNEQFF. In DNA form, the CDR3 reads TGTGCCAGCAGCTTTGGGACTAGCGGTTACAATGAGCAGTTCTTC.

The chain has TRBV27 and TRBJ1-2, with D possibly TRBD1 on 5 matching bases. The V end lost 5 bases, the J end lost 2 bases, and 15 bases lay between the germline ends. Germline V gives CDR1 MNHEY, CDR2 SMNVEV (reference sequence). The CDR3 sequence is 15 residues long. The CDR3 here is CASSKPRASNYGYTF. CDR3 in DNA: TGTGCCAGCAGTAAGCCCAGGGCATCGAACTATGGCTACACCTTC.

This clone was detected only a few times. The V call is TRBV25-1, the J call TRBJ2-3; D uncertain. Germline CDR1 MGHDK, CDR2 SYGVNS. Trimming took 1 base from V and 3 from J, leaving 11 bases between them. This CDR3 region has 15 residues. CDR3 nucleotide sequence: TGTGCCAGCAGTGAATTTGCGATGTCGACAGATACGCAGTATTTT. Translation: CASSEFAMSTDTQYF. Combining the CDR3 with reference TRBV25-1 and TRBJ2-3 gives the whole variable domain EADIYQTPRYLVIGTGKKITLECSQTMGHDKMYWYQQDPGMELHLIHYSYGVNSTEKGDLSSESTVSRIRTEHFPLTLESARPSHTSQYLCASSEFAMSTDTQYFGPGTRLTVL.